The clone carrying this T cell receptor beta chain was detected once. Its antigen is not known. The data belong to a study of T cell responses to AZD1222 COVID-19 vaccine. Whole-study findings and limits: Most donors were white British and more were female, and clonal diversity was possibly underestimated. Repertoires were obtained solely post-peak T cell response. At study baseline, merely five or six AZD1222 recipients were seropositive.

The table came from immunoSEQ multiplex PCR; TCRdb's copy has only in-frame clones and leaves some out. The data show 85,000 to 110,000 clones, 90% seen once. The germline gives CDR1 GTSNPN, CDR2 SVGIG (reference sequence). The germline V and J ends were trimmed by 4 bases and 8 bases, with 14 bases remaining between them. The CDR3 consists of 12 residues. The starting material was peripheral blood, obtained on day 0 of AZD1222 vaccination. This clonotype originated in an adult in good health. The chain employs TRBV30 and TRBJ1-2, with D hard to call. The CDR3 spells CAWKGQPRGYTF. The DNA of the CDR3 is TGTGCCTGGAAAGGGCAGCCCAGGGGCTACACCTTC.